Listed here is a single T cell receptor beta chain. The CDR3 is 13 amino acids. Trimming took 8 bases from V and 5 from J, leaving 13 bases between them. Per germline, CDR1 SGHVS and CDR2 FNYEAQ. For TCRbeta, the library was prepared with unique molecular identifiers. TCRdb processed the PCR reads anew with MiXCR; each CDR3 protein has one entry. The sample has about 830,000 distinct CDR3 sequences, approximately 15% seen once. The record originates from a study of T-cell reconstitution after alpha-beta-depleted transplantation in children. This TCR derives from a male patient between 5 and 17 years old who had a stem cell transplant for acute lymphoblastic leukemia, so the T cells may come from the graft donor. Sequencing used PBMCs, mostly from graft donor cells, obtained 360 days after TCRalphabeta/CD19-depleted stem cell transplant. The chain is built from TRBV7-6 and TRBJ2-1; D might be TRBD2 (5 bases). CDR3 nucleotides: TGTGCCAGCGTCGGAGCGGACGACAATGAGCAGTTCTTC. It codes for CASVGADDNEQFF.